This T cell receptor beta chain is drawn from a study of blood T cell repertoires in COVID-19. Study at large: The study drew acute and convalescent COVID-19 samples from the United States, Italy and Spain. T cells, B-cell-depleted T cells, or PBMCs provided the cDNA or gDNA that served as material.

V dropped 0 bases and J dropped 2 bases, with 9 bases sitting between them. Germline CDR1 reads KGHSH; CDR2 reads LQKENI. CDR3 length: 15 amino acids. In the study's own analysis: Reference gene primer amplification gave nucleated cell count estimates. TCRdb's table, derived via immunoSEQ multiplex PCR, lists solely in-frame clones and lacks some. The V and J calls and clone size come from that table; D and trimming were worked out from the DNA. The sample carries approximately 67,000 clones, around 87% recorded once. What was sequenced was peripheral blood. This clonotype originated in a man in his forties or fifties with active COVID-19. The J gene is TRBJ2-3, the V gene TRBV18; no clear D. The CDR3 spells CASSPPGGFTDTQYF. CDR3 coding DNA: TGTGCCAGCTCACCACCCGGCGGATTCACAGATACGCAGTATTTT.